These 9 T cell receptor beta chains were all obtained from the same sample, sequenced in a study of T cells in Graves' hyperthyroidism and ophthalmopathy. TCR beta CDR3 sequences were amplified from RNA transcripts. Researchers ran a first-round RT-PCR on the TCR CDR3 using the HTBI primer set. TCRdb recomputed calls from the multiplex PCR reads with MiXCR, one row per CDR3 protein. The sample records around 690,000 distinct CDR3 sequences, around 21% being singletons. Specimen: blood. The receptors originated from a man younger than 45 with Graves' ophthalmopathy.

This clonotype was observed at least ten times. The chain couples TRBV7-3 to TRBJ2-2; tentatively, D is TRBD1 (6 bases). With 5 bases removed from V and 5 bases from J, the gap between germline ends came to 15 bases. This CDR3 contains 15 residues. The germline CDR1 and CDR2 sequences are SGHTA and FQGTGA. CDR3 sequence: CASSPVGAMTGELFF. The CDR3 DNA reads TGTGCCAGCAGCCCCGTGGGGGCCATGACCGGGGAGCTGTTTTTT.

The chain carries TRBV6-1 and TRBJ2-3; no clear D gene. CDR3 length: 15 residues. Trimming cost V 1 base and J 0 bases, with 8 bases left between them. The germline V gene has CDR1 MNHNS and CDR2 SASEGT. The CDR3 nucleotides read TGTGCCAGCAGTGAAGTGGTCAGCAGCACAGATACGCAGTATTTT. Protein sequence: CASSEVVSSTDTQYF.

This clonotype was seen only a few times. The chain combines TRBV6-1 with TRBJ2-7; 8 nucleotides agree with TRBD1. V was clipped by 7 bases and J by 0 bases; unmatched bases: 5. The CDR3 has 14 residues. Germline loops: CDR1 MNHNS, CDR2 SASEGT. This CDR3 reads CASKTGGSSYEQYF. In nucleotides, the CDR3 is TGTGCCAGCAAAACAGGGGGTAGCTCCTACGAGCAGTACTTC.

This clonotype was seen only once. The chain uses TRBV3-1 and TRBJ2-6; maybe TRBD1 (6 bases). Trimming pared 5 bases from V and 1 base from J, leaving 18 bases between. CDR1 and CDR2 from the germline V gene are LGHDT and YNNKEL (reference sequence). This CDR3 contains 18 residues. The CDR3 is CASSSGQTLLSGANVLTF. The DNA of the CDR3 is TGTGCCAGCAGCTCCGGACAGACTTTGTTGTCTGGGGCCAACGTCCTGACTTTC. Based on the CDR3 plus reference TRBV3-1 and TRBJ2-6, the full variable domain is DTAVSQTPKYLVTQMGNDKSIKCEQNLGHDTMYWYKQDSKKFLKIMFSYNNKELIINETVPNRFSPKSPDKAHLNLHINSLELGDSAVYFCASSSGQTLLSGANVLTFGAGSRLTVL.

This clonotype was counted at least ten times. This chain links TRBV6-2 or TRBV6-3 with TRBJ2-1, with 12 bases aligning to TRBD2. The ends lost 0 bases at V and 7 bases at J; junction bases unmatched: 4. Germline values: CDR1 MNHEY, CDR2 SVGEGT. CDR3 length: 16 residues. The CDR3 DNA sequence: TGTGCCAGCAGTTACTCGGGGACTAGCGGGTTGAATGAGCAGTTCTTC. Its protein product is CASSYSGTSGLNEQFF.

This clonotype appeared a few times. The V gene is TRBV18, the J gene TRBJ2-1; 8 bases are a match to TRBD1. Germline CDR1 KGHSH, CDR2 LQKENI. With V trimmed by 8 bases and J by 5 bases, 5 bases remained unmatched. The CDR3 contains 13 residues. The CDR3 spells CASVGQVDNEQFF. The CDR3 DNA reads as TGTGCCAGCGTGGGACAGGTGGACAATGAGCAGTTCTTC.

Regarding this clonotype: This may be a read error, as it is one base from a much larger clone. The chain joins TRBV12-3 or TRBV12-4 to TRBJ2-5; 12 bases match TRBD2. The CDR3 totals 16 residues. With V trimmed by 5 bases and J by 3 bases, 7 bases remained unmatched. CDR3 DNA: TGTGCCAGCAGTCCCCCTAGCGGGAGGGCCGAAGAGACCCAGTACTTC. Translating gives CASSPPSGRAEETQYF.

This clonotype came up a few times. The chain joins TRBV28 to TRBJ1-6; TRBD1 matches at 9 bases. Looked up from germline, CDR1 is MDHEN and CDR2 is SYDVKM. The V and J ends lost 6 bases and 8 bases, in that order; junction bases with no gene match: 8. The CDR3 is 15 residues long. The chain's CDR3 is CASSPDRGFDSPLHF. The DNA of the CDR3 is TGTGCCAGCAGCCCTGACAGGGGGTTTGATTCACCCCTCCACTTT.

The chain carries TRBV3-1 and TRBJ2-7, with a tentative D call TRBD2 (5 bases). Germline assignment: CDR1 LGHDT and CDR2 YNNKEL (reference sequence). This CDR3 has 13 residues. Trimming took off 3 bases at V and 4 bases at J, with 10 bases between the two ends. For the CDR3, the DNA is TGTGCCAGCAGCCAGCCAACGGGGTACGAGCAGTACTTC. Protein: CASSQPTGYEQYF.